This section outlines one T cell receptor (beta chain) sequence together with its context. This record belongs to a study of blood T cell repertoires in COVID-19. About the study: COVID-19 samples from acute and convalescent phases originated in the United States, Italy and Spain. T cells, B-cell-depleted T cells, or PBMCs supplied cDNA or gDNA.

Original methodology: Estimation of nucleated cell counts was performed using reference gene primer amplification. Generated by immunoSEQ multiplex PCR, the TCRdb table keeps only in-frame clones and is missing some. V and J calls plus clone size are reproduced from that table; the DNA served to infer D and trimming. The repertoire holds 300,000 or so clones, 89% seen once, with around 6% in the top ten. The germline gives CDR1 SGHTA, CDR2 FQGNSA. This CDR3 has 13 amino acids. Deletions cut 5 bases from V and 1 base from J, with 7 bases between. The specimen was peripheral blood. The chain couples TRBV7-2 to TRBJ2-3; D remains ambiguous. This clonotype was obtained from a man between 18 and 29 years old who had recovered from COVID-19. This CDR3 reads CASSAGRTDTQYF. CDR3 in DNA: TGTGCCAGCAGCGCTGGGCGCACAGATACGCAGTATTTT. Based on the CDR3 plus reference TRBV7-2 and TRBJ2-3, the full variable domain is GAGVSQSPSNKVTEKGKDVELRCDPISGHTALYWYRQSLGQGLEFLIYFQGNSAPDKSGLPSDRFSAERTGGSVSTLTIQRTQQEDSAVYLCASSAGRTDTQYFGPGTRLTVL.